Below are 31 T cell receptor beta chains sequenced from a single sample in a study of CD8 T cells in Susac syndrome. When the RNA was reverse transcribed, random hexamers were used with an input of about 0.5 to 1 ug. MiXCR was run by TCRdb on the immunoSEQ multiplex PCR reads, yielding one entry per CDR3 protein. The sample records under 20,000 distinct CDR3 sequences, 95% being singletons. The sequencing input was CD8+ T cells from PBMCs. Receptor source: a human donor in good health.

The rearrangement links TRBV7-9 to TRBJ2-2; D might be TRBD1 (6 bases). In germline, CDR1 is SEHNR, CDR2 FQNEAQ (reference sequence). The CDR3 runs to 16 residues. Trimming shortened V by 0 bases and J by 6 bases, and 14 bases separated the two germline ends. In DNA form, the CDR3 reads TGTGCCAGCAGCTTAGCCCTGGGACAAGTTCCCGGGGAGCTGTTTTTT. Encoded protein: CASSLALGQVPGELFF.

The chain links TRBV18 to TRBJ1-1; possibly TRBD1 for D (6 bases). The CDR3 length is 16 residues. Germline V gene sequence: CDR1 KGHSH, CDR2 LQKENI. V was shortened by 0 bases and J by 1 base, with 12 bases between the two germline ends. The CDR3: CASSPPRGMKNTEAFF. CDR3 nucleotides: TGTGCCAGCTCACCACCGAGGGGGATGAAGAACACTGAAGCTTTCTTT.

The chain combines TRBV18 with TRBJ2-7; 10 bases are a match to TRBD2. CDR1 KGHSH and CDR2 LQKENI come from the germline V gene. The CDR3 extends over 21 amino acids. J gave up 7 bases and V 1 base, and 25 bases lay outside the gene matches. The CDR3 coding sequence is TGTGCCAGCTCACCACGAGGGTCCGGACTAGCGGAAGGAGACGTGGGTCGAGAGCAGTACTTC. Its protein is CASSPRGSGLAEGDVGREQYF.

The rearrangement uses TRBV9 and TRBJ2-1; D unclear. The CDR3 contains 16 residues. Between the trimmed V and J ends, which lost 0 bases and 3 bases, there was a span of 13 bases. Germline values: CDR1 SGDLS, CDR2 YYNGEE. This chain's CDR3 is CASSVELWWVYNEQFF. CDR3 nucleotides: TGTGCCAGCAGCGTAGAATTATGGTGGGTCTACAATGAGCAGTTCTTC.

The chain links TRBV28 to TRBJ2-1; TRBD1 matches at 7 bases. Trimming at V came to 5 bases and at J to 7 bases, leaving 11 bases not matched to a gene. Per germline, CDR1 MDHEN and CDR2 SYDVKM. CDR3 size: 15 residues. In nucleotides, the CDR3 is TGTGCCAGCAGTCCTGACAGGGAACATCGGAATGAGCAGTTCTTC. Its translation is CASSPDREHRNEQFF.

The J gene is TRBJ1-1, the V gene TRBV19, with D tentatively TRBD1 (6 bases). The V end was cut by 6 bases, the J end by 4 bases, with 15 bases between. CDR1 LNHDA and CDR2 SQIVND come from the germline V gene (reference sequence). The CDR3 extends over 14 amino acids. The CDR3 DNA is TGTGCCAGTAGCCTCACAGGGTCTGGCACTGAAGCTTTCTTT. This gives the protein CASSLTGSGTEAFF.

This sequence joins TRBV2 and TRBJ2-7; no clear D. Trimming stripped 2 bases from V and 3 bases from J, with 2 bases between. This CDR3 is built from 11 residues. Germline CDR1 is SNHLY and CDR2 is FYNNEI. This CDR3 is CASSENYEQYF. The CDR3 DNA reads TGTGCCAGCAGTGAAAACTACGAGCAGTACTTC. Looking up the rest from reference TRBV2 and TRBJ2-7 gives the full variable domain: EPEVTQTPSHQVTQMGQEVILRCVPISNHLYFYWYRQILGQKVEFLVSFYNNEISEKSEIFDDQFSVERPDGSNFTLKIRSTKLEDSAMYFCASSENYEQYFGPGTRLTVT.

V usage is TRBV3-1 and J usage is TRBJ2-1; D ambiguous. From germline, CDR1 is LGHDT and CDR2 YNNKEL (reference sequence). Trimming took off 0 bases at V and 0 bases at J, with 12 bases between the two ends. This CDR3 is 17 amino acids long. The DNA for the CDR3 is TGTGCCAGCAGCCAAGACGGCGGCCCTAGCTCCTACAATGAGCAGTTCTTC. This encodes CASSQDGGPSSYNEQFF.

This chain uses TRBV12-3 or TRBV12-4 with TRBJ1-1; D unresolved. This CDR3 comprises 13 residues. V lost 6 bases and J 1 base, leaving 9 bases between the germline ends. CDR3 DNA: TGTGCCAGCAGCCCCAAAACGAACACTGAAGCTTTCTTT. Protein sequence: CASSPKTNTEAFF.

This clonotype showed up just a few times. The V gene is TRBV13, the J gene TRBJ2-1, with 7 nucleotides matching TRBD2. The J segment lost 4 bases and the V segment lost 0 bases, leaving 3 bases of the junction unmatched. This CDR3 is built from 15 residues. Germline lookup yields CDR1 PRHDT and CDR2 FYEKMQ (reference sequence). Here the CDR3 DNA reads TGTGCCAGCAGCTTAGGTCTAGCGGAGTACAATGAGCAGTTCTTC. Translated, it gives CASSLGLAEYNEQFF. The variable domain in full, with the rest retrieved from reference TRBV13 and TRBJ2-1, is AAGVIQSPRHLIKEKRETATLKCYPIPRHDTVYWYQQGPGQDPQFLISFYEKMQSDKGSIPDRFSAQQFSDYHSELNMSSLELGDSALYFCASSLGLAEYNEQFFGPGTRLTVL.

The CDR3 DNA follows: TGCGCCAGCAGTGAGAACCTTGGGCAAGCTTTCTTT. Its protein is CASSENLGQAFF. V is TRBV10-2 and J is TRBJ1-1; the D is unclear. Germline assignment: CDR1 WSHSY and CDR2 SAAADI. Between the trimmed V and J ends, which lost 2 bases and 9 bases, there was a span of 10 bases. CDR3 length: 12 amino acids.

The gene calls are TRBV20-1 and TRBJ2-7; D possibly corresponds to TRBD1 (6 bases). Looked up from germline, CDR1 is DFQATT and CDR2 is SNEGSKA (reference sequence). The CDR3 totals 15 residues. Trimming pared 6 bases from V and 0 bases from J, leaving 18 bases between. The CDR3 DNA is TGCAGTGCATGGGGGCCCCCCCCCAGCTCCTACGAGCAGTACTTC. This gives the protein CSAWGPPPSSYEQYF.

The rearrangement links TRBV7-9 to TRBJ2-7; D tentatively reads TRBD1 or TRBD2 (5 bases each). V lost 4 bases and J 3 bases, leaving 10 bases between the germline ends. The CDR3 totals 13 residues. Per the germline V gene, CDR1 is SEHNR and CDR2 is FQNEAQ (reference sequence). The CDR3 region is CASSWGWGYEQYV. The CDR3 region has the DNA TGTGCCAGCAGCTGGGGGTGGGGCTACGAGCAGTACGTC.

Only one count was recorded for this clonotype. V usage is TRBV7-9 and J usage is TRBJ2-1, with 10 bases fitting TRBD2. The CDR3 is made up of 16 amino acids. After removal of 5 bases from V and 3 bases from J, the junction contained 7 bases not matched to a gene. Germline V gives CDR1 SEHNR, CDR2 FQNEAQ (reference sequence). For the CDR3, the DNA is TGTGCCAGCAGCCTGACTAGCGGGTACATCTACAATGAGCAGTTCTTC. It specifies CASSLTSGYIYNEQFF.

The rearrangement links TRBV6-6 to TRBJ1-3, with D possibly being TRBD1 (6 bases). CDR1 and CDR2 from the germline V gene are MNHNY and SVGAGI (reference sequence). Trimming took off 0 bases at V and 2 bases at J, with 8 bases between the two ends. CDR3 size: 15 residues. CDR3 sequence (DNA): TGTGCCAGCAGTTACTCGGGGGGGCCTGGAAACACCATATATTTT. This encodes CASSYSGGPGNTIYF.

The chain employs TRBV4-3 and TRBJ2-5, with D unresolved. Per the germline V gene, CDR1 is LGHNA and CDR2 is YSLEER. The CDR3 contains 13 residues. V was cut by 0 bases and J by 3 bases, with 5 bases left in between. This CDR3 reads CASSQDMEETQYF. The CDR3 DNA is TGCGCCAGCAGCCAAGATATGGAAGAGACCCAGTACTTC.

This chain joins TRBV7-9 and TRBJ2-1; D might be TRBD2 (7 bases). The V gene's germline CDR1 is SEHNR and CDR2 FQNEAQ (reference sequence). Trimming pared 5 bases from V and 5 bases from J, leaving 28 bases between. This CDR3 is built from 19 residues. The CDR3 DNA sequence: TGTGCCAGCAGCGCGCCCCAGGGGACCCCCACTAGCGATCACAATGAGCAGTTCTTC. Residues: CASSAPQGTPTSDHNEQFF.

V and J are TRBV24-1 and TRBJ2-1; TRBD1 matches 7 bases. V dropped 6 bases and J dropped 5; count of bases not matched to a gene: 12. This CDR3 spans 16 amino acids. Germline V gene sequence: CDR1 KGHDR, CDR2 SFDVKD. The CDR3 bases are TGTGCCACCAGTCGAACTCGACAGGGAGTGGACAATGAGCAGTTCTTC. Residues: CATSRTRQGVDNEQFF.

This sequence joins TRBV27 and TRBJ2-2, with 8 nucleotides matching TRBD1. With 5 bases clipped from V and 6 bases from J, the junction kept 8 bases outside the gene matches. Germline assignment: CDR1 MNHEY and CDR2 SMNVEV (reference sequence). The CDR3 has 15 residues. The CDR3 region has the DNA TGTGCCAGCAGTGGACAGGGCCTGGGGGCCGGGGAGCTGTTTTTT. Translation: CASSGQGLGAGELFF.

The chain combines TRBV28 with TRBJ2-1; 9 nucleotides agree with TRBD2. In germline, CDR1 is MDHEN, CDR2 SYDVKM. This CDR3 region has 14 residues. The ends lost 10 bases at V and 8 bases at J; junction bases unmatched: 12. This CDR3 is CATRVAGENDEQFF. The CDR3 nucleotides are TGTGCCACCAGAGTAGCGGGAGAGAATGATGAGCAGTTCTTC. Full variable domain (missing parts from reference TRBV28 and TRBJ2-1): DVKVTQSSRYLVKRTGEKVFLECVQDMDHENMFWYRQDPGLGLRLIYFSYDVKMKEKGDIPEGYSVSREKKERFSLILESASTNQTSMYLCATRVAGENDEQFFGPGTRLTVL.

This clonotype appeared once. The chain employs TRBV13 and TRBJ2-1; TRBD2 agrees at 8 bases. Trimming removed 1 base from V and 7 bases from J; junction bases left unmatched: 12. Germline CDR1 PRHDT, CDR2 FYEKMQ (reference sequence). This CDR3 is built from 17 residues. This chain's CDR3 is CASSLEGLAPRGNEQFF. CDR3 DNA sequence: TGTGCCAGCAGCTTAGAAGGACTAGCTCCGAGAGGGAATGAGCAGTTCTTC. Variable domain in full (rest from reference TRBV13 and TRBJ2-1): AAGVIQSPRHLIKEKRETATLKCYPIPRHDTVYWYQQGPGQDPQFLISFYEKMQSDKGSIPDRFSAQQFSDYHSELNMSSLELGDSALYFCASSLEGLAPRGNEQFFGPGTRLTVL.

The rearrangement links TRBV28 to TRBJ2-3; 9 nucleotides line up with TRBD1. Germline assignment: CDR1 MDHEN and CDR2 SYDVKM. The V and J ends lost 3 bases and 4 bases, in that order; junction bases with no gene match: 5. The CDR3 consists of 15 residues. This CDR3 is CASSFGTGRADTQYF. The CDR3 nucleotides read TGTGCCAGCAGTTTCGGGACAGGGAGGGCAGATACGCAGTATTTT.

Only one count was recorded for this clonotype. This chain links TRBV6-6 with TRBJ2-7; the match to TRBD1 covers 8 bases. CDR3 size: 12 residues. Germline assignment: CDR1 MNHNY and CDR2 SVGAGI (reference sequence). CDR3 in DNA: TGTGCCAGCAGTTACTCGACAGGGGAGCAGCACGTC. Its protein is CASSYSTGEQHV.

V is TRBV7-8 and J is TRBJ2-3; TRBD2 agrees at 9 bases. V dropped 5 bases and J dropped 3; count of bases not matched to a gene: 9. CDR1 is SGHVS and CDR2 is FQNEAQ in the germline V gene. This CDR3 is 16 amino acids long. In DNA, the CDR3 is TGTGCCAGCAGCCATGCCGCGGGAGGGGTAACAGATACGCAGTATTTT. This translates into CASSHAAGGVTDTQYF.

The chain employs TRBV25-1 and TRBJ2-7; weak D call: TRBD1 (6 bases). Trimming stripped 2 bases from V and 7 bases from J, with 9 bases between. CDR3 length: 12 residues. CDR1 is MGHDK and CDR2 is SYGVNS in the germline V gene. This CDR3 is CASSETGIEQYF. CDR3 coding DNA: TGTGCCAGCAGTGAAACAGGGATTGAGCAGTACTTC.

This clonotype has only one observation. The V gene is TRBV7-9, the J gene TRBJ2-1; 7 bases fit TRBD1. V was pared by 0 bases and J by 3 bases, with 8 bases of the junction left unmatched. Germline assignment: CDR1 SEHNR and CDR2 FQNEAQ (reference sequence). The CDR3 length is 17 residues. This CDR3 is CASSLARQGAGYNEQFF. In DNA form, the CDR3 reads TGTGCCAGCAGCTTAGCGAGACAGGGAGCTGGCTACAATGAGCAGTTCTTC.

In DNA form, the CDR3 reads TGTGCCAGCAGCGCTAGCGGGCGTTCCGATACGCAGTATTTT. This encodes CASSASGRSDTQYF. This chain links TRBV9 with TRBJ2-3, with TRBD2 identical over 8 bases. This CDR3 has 14 residues. Germline CDR1 reads SGDLS; CDR2 reads YYNGEE. Trimming cost V 3 bases and J 6 bases; bases outside gene matches: 6.

The genes are TRBV27 and TRBJ2-2; no definite D call. Trimming cost V 10 bases and J 7 bases, with 19 bases left between them. Germline assignment: CDR1 MNHEY and CDR2 SMNVEV (reference sequence). The CDR3 has 14 residues. Written as DNA, the CDR3 is TGTGCCACCTCCGCCCTGGTGATGGACGGGGAGCTGTTTTTT. Translation gives CATSALVMDGELFF.

The CDR3 bases are TGTGCCAGCAGCCCAGCTTGGTGGGGATCGGTGAGCGCTGAAGCTTTCTTT. Protein: CASSPAWWGSVSAEAFF. V gene TRBV28 combines with J gene TRBJ1-1; D is unresolved. Between the trimmed V and J ends, which lost 6 bases and 6 bases, there was a span of 26 bases. This CDR3 has 17 residues. Germline values: CDR1 MDHEN, CDR2 SYDVKM.

CDR3: CASSLALAGYEQFF. The CDR3 nucleotides are TGTGCCAGCAGCTTAGCCCTAGCGGGATATGAGCAGTTCTTC. This rearrangement joins TRBV7-9 to TRBJ2-1; 9 nucleotides agree with TRBD2. V trimming: 0 bases; J trimming: 8 bases; junction bases outside the gene matches: 2. The CDR3 extends over 14 amino acids. From germline, CDR1 is SEHNR and CDR2 FQNEAQ (reference sequence).

The chain recombines TRBV20-1 with TRBJ2-7, with TRBD1 matching 7 bases. J gave up 2 bases and V 6 bases, and 7 bases lay outside the gene matches. The germline V gene has CDR1 DFQATT and CDR2 SNEGSKA (reference sequence). There are 13 residues in the CDR3. The CDR3 here is CSAKGQHPYEQYV. The CDR3 DNA reads as TGCAGTGCCAAGGGACAGCATCCCTACGAGCAGTACGTC.